Listed here are 19 T cell receptor beta chains from one sample, sequenced in a study of beta chain features in type 1 diabetes. The authors reverse transcribed all of the isolated RNA, so sequencing captured expressed TCRB transcripts. Sequencing was performed with immunoSEQ multiplex PCR; in TCRdb, only in-frame clones are kept and a portion is missing. The sample shows tens of thousands of clones, around a third of them seen only once. The material sequenced was stem cell memory CD4+ T cells from blood. The receptors derive from a young woman in good health.

This chain connects TRBV7-9 to TRBJ1-5; 7 nucleotides match TRBD1. V was pared by 5 bases and J by 7 bases, with 11 bases of the junction left unmatched. CDR3 length: 15 residues. CDR1 and CDR2 (germline): SEHNR, FQNEAQ (reference sequence). The CDR3 reads CASSPTGDVQQPQHF. Written as DNA, the CDR3 is TGTGCCAGCAGCCCTACAGGGGATGTTCAGCAGCCCCAGCATTTT.

This clone was recorded a few times. The V and J genes are TRBV7-6 and TRBJ2-1; TRBD1 matches 7 bases. This CDR3 contains 16 residues. In germline, CDR1 is SGHVS, CDR2 FNYEAQ. V shed 4 bases and J 5 bases; nucleotides not matched to a gene: 11. CDR3 nucleotide sequence: TGTGCCAGCAGCTCGCCATTCCGGGACAGAGACAATGAGCAGTTCTTC. Amino acid sequence: CASSSPFRDRDNEQFF.

This clone has only a few counts. J is TRBJ2-5 and V is TRBV6-6; maybe TRBD1 (5 bases). From germline, CDR1 is MNHNY and CDR2 SVGAGI (reference sequence). CDR3 size: 12 residues. The V gene lost 4 bases and the J gene lost 5 bases, with 8 bases spanning the gap. The DNA of the CDR3 is TGTGCCAGCAGTTCACAGGTGGAGACCCAGTACTTC. This translates into CASSSQVETQYF.

This rearrangement joins TRBV9 to TRBJ2-5; D perhaps matches TRBD2 (6 bases). The CDR3 is made up of 15 amino acids. Trimming took off 0 bases at V and 5 bases at J, with 14 bases between the two ends. The V gene's germline CDR1 is SGDLS and CDR2 YYNGEE. The CDR3 DNA follows: TGTGCCAGCAGCGTAGCGTTGCGGGGTGGGGAGACCCAGTACTTC. Translated: CASSVALRGGETQYF.

This chain joins TRBV27 and TRBJ1-6; D gene uncertain. CDR3 length: 14 amino acids. Germline CDR1 reads MNHEY; CDR2 reads SMNVEV (reference sequence). Trimming stripped 4 bases from V and 3 bases from J, with 7 bases between. CDR3 nucleotides: TGTGCCAGCAGTTCCCCCAGCTATAATTCACCCCTCCACTTT. It translates to CASSSPSYNSPLHF.

This clone was counted between two and nine times. The V gene is TRBV18, the J gene TRBJ2-7; 8 positions agree with TRBD2. The CDR3 extends over 15 amino acids. Germline V gene sequence: CDR1 KGHSH, CDR2 LQKENI. The V and J ends lost 2 bases and 2 bases, in that order; junction bases with no gene match: 5. CDR3 bases: TGTGCCAGCTCACCAGGCGGGGGGCGACCCTACGAGCAGTACTTC. Its protein is CASSPGGGRPYEQYF.

The genes are TRBV5-1 and TRBJ2-5, with TRBD2 matching over 7 bases. Germline loops: CDR1 SGHRS, CDR2 YFSETQ. J was trimmed by 2 bases and V by 3 bases; bases with no gene match: 7. The CDR3 consists of 15 residues. CDR3 residues: CASSSGGVQQETQYF. The CDR3 region has the DNA TGCGCCAGCAGCTCTGGGGGGGTCCAACAAGAGACCCAGTACTTC.

The chain joins TRBV5-1 to TRBJ2-1; 7 nucleotides match TRBD2. Per the germline V gene, CDR1 is SGHRS and CDR2 is YFSETQ. The CDR3 is 16 amino acids. V shed 4 bases, J shed 9 bases, and the junction held 16 bases outside the gene matches. CDR3 nucleotide sequence: TGCGCCAGCAGCCCCGATACGGCGGGAGTTAATCTTGAGCAGTTCTTC. Translated, it gives CASSPDTAGVNLEQFF.

This clone was counted a few times. This chain joins TRBV7-2 and TRBJ2-7, with unresolved D. CDR1 and CDR2 (germline): SGHTA, FQGNSA. This CDR3 contains 11 residues. V was clipped by 5 bases and J by 7 bases, with 9 bases between them. Here the CDR3 DNA reads TGTGCCAGCAGCGGGCATGGAGAGCAGTACTTC. It specifies CASSGHGEQYF.

V usage is TRBV7-9 and J usage is TRBJ1-1, with D maybe TRBD1 (5 bases). Germline CDR1 SEHNR, CDR2 FQNEAQ (reference sequence). The CDR3 totals 14 residues. V lost 0 bases and J lost 1, with 6 bases in between. The CDR3 sequence is CASSLAGQNTEAFF. The CDR3 DNA reads as TGTGCCAGCAGCTTAGCCGGACAGAACACTGAAGCTTTCTTT.

V and J are TRBV2 and TRBJ2-3; no firm D call. The V end was cut by 3 bases, the J end by 1 base, with 20 bases between. From germline, CDR1 is SNHLY and CDR2 FYNNEI. The CDR3 has 18 residues. The CDR3 nucleotides are TGTGCCAGCAGTGAGTTCCCCCCGAGCGCGTATGGCACAGATACGCAGTATTTT. Encoded protein: CASSEFPPSAYGTDTQYF.

The V call is TRBV4-1, the J call TRBJ2-7; 10 bases agree with TRBD2. CDR1 is MGHRA and CDR2 is YSYEKL in the germline V gene. V lost 4 bases and J lost 0; bases outside the gene matches: 6. The CDR3 consists of 16 residues. CDR3 sequence: CASSPALAGASYEQYF. The CDR3 DNA reads TGCGCCAGCAGCCCTGCCCTAGCGGGGGCCTCCTACGAGCAGTACTTC.

The chain has TRBV5-1 and TRBJ2-2; 8 bases match TRBD1. The CDR3 extends over 15 amino acids. Germline lookup yields CDR1 SGHRS and CDR2 YFSETQ. The junction had 2 bases not matched to a gene; V was cut back by 0 bases and J by 4 bases. CDR3: CASSLEQGGTGELFF. In nucleotides, the CDR3 is TGCGCCAGCAGCTTGGAACAGGGGGGCACCGGGGAGCTGTTTTTT.

This clone was seen only a few times. The chain joins TRBV2 to TRBJ2-1; a weak D match, TRBD2 (5 bases). Germline V lookup: CDR1 SNHLY, CDR2 FYNNEI. The CDR3 spans 10 residues. V was pared by 7 bases and J by 10 bases, with 8 bases between. The CDR3 nucleotides read TGTGCCAGCAAAGGCGGGGAGCAGTTCTTC. This gives the protein CASKGGEQFF.

V gene TRBV30 combines with J gene TRBJ1-2; 9 positions agree with TRBD1. CDR3 size: 13 residues. Germline V gene sequence: CDR1 GTSNPN, CDR2 SVGIG (reference sequence). J was trimmed by 4 bases and V by 8 bases; bases with no gene match: 8. The CDR3 nucleotides read TGTGCCCATAGACAGGGGGAAAGCTATGGCTACACCTTC. It codes for CAHRQGESYGYTF.

CDR3 coding DNA: TGTGCCAGCTCACCAGGGACAGTATACTCTGGGGCCAACGTCCTGACTTTC. This gives the protein CASSPGTVYSGANVLTF. The chain employs TRBV18 and TRBJ2-6; 7 nucleotides match TRBD1. V lost 2 bases and J lost 0; bases outside the gene matches: 4. Germline lookup yields CDR1 KGHSH and CDR2 LQKENI. The CDR3 totals 17 residues.

The rearrangement uses TRBV27 and TRBJ2-7; 9 bases fit TRBD1. Germline trimming cut 10 bases from V and 4 bases from J; bases unmatched to any gene: 5. The CDR3 is 12 amino acids. Germline loops: CDR1 MNHEY, CDR2 SMNVEV (reference sequence). The CDR3 DNA follows: TGTGCCACCGGGACAGGGACGTACGAGCAGTACTTC. Protein: CATGTGTYEQYF.

A few counts support this clone. The chain uses TRBV4-1 and TRBJ1-5; a possible D gene is TRBD1 (6 bases). Deletions cut 1 base from V and 4 bases from J, with 23 bases between. The germline V gene has CDR1 MGHRA and CDR2 YSYEKL. The CDR3 totals 19 residues. The CDR3 nucleotides read TGCGCCAGCAGCCAAGGGGTTGGCTCGGACAGTGGTACAAATCAGCCCCAGCATTTT. Translated: CASSQGVGSDSGTNQPQHF.

The chain joins TRBV5-6 to TRBJ2-3; 7 bases map to TRBD2. The germline V gene has CDR1 SGHDT and CDR2 YYEEEE. The CDR3 runs 14 residues. Trimming cost V 3 bases and J 2 bases; bases outside gene matches: 3. The DNA for the CDR3 is TGTGCCAGCAGCTACGGGGGGATCACAGATACGCAGTATTTT. Translation gives CASSYGGITDTQYF.